The rows below give T cell receptor beta chains drawn from one sample of a study of memory CD4+ T cells and cytomegalovirus serostatus. Produced via immunoSEQ multiplex PCR; TCRdb's table is partial and in-frame only. Found here are 56,000 or so clones, 82% of them singletons; the top ten hold approximately 0.44%. The sample was memory CD4+ T cells from blood. All receptors come from an adult in good health and CMV-seronegative. CDR3s include the opening cysteine and the closing phenylalanine or tryptophan. The D gene is left open where the match is weak. Clone size, where shown, is once, few, many, or a class for clones that have expanded.

V	D	J	size	DNA	CDR3
TRBV6-5	NA	TRBJ1-2	NA	TGTGCCAGCAGTTACTCGAGGGGCATCAACTATGGCTACACCTTC	CASSYSRGINYGYTF
TRBV5-4	NA	TRBJ2-2	once	TGTGCCAGCACTCCCCCAGACAGGGGGGAGCTGTTTTTT	CASTPPDRGELFF
TRBV28	TRBD1	TRBJ1-4	NA	TGTGCCAGCGTTTCAGGGGGAGAGGGTTTTGAAAAACTGTTTTTT	CASVSGGEGFEKLFF
TRBV4-1	NA	TRBJ2-3	NA	TGCGCCAGCAGCCAAGGCCCGGCCAGGGCAGTAGCAGATACGCAGTATTTT	CASSQGPARAVADTQYF
TRBV9	TRBD2	TRBJ2-1	NA	TGTGCCAGCAGCGCTACTAGCGGGGGCTACAATGAGCAGTTCTTC	CASSATSGGYNEQFF
TRBV5-8	NA	TRBJ1-3	NA	TGTGCCAGCAGCTTGGCGAGCTCTGGAAACACCATATATTTT	CASSLASSGNTIYF
TRBV5-1	NA	TRBJ2-7	NA	TGCGCCAGCAGCTTGCCGGGCTACGAGCAGTACTTC	CASSLPGYEQYF
TRBV7-2	NA	TRBJ1-6	once	TGTGCCAGCAGCTTAGTAATGGGGGGGATTACAAATTCACCCCTCCACTTT	CASSLVMGGITNSPLHF
TRBV11-2	NA	TRBJ1-4	NA	TGTGCCAGCAGCTTAGAGGGGCGGGGAAAACTGTTTTTT	CASSLEGRGKLFF
TRBV28	NA	TRBJ2-1	NA	TGTGCCAGCAGTCGAGTCTGGACTTCCAATGAGCAGTTCTTC	CASSRVWTSNEQFF
TRBV7-8	NA	TRBJ2-7	NA	TGTGCCAGCAGCTTAGCCTCTGGGCACACCTACGAGCAGTACTTC	CASSLASGHTYEQYF
TRBV6-6	NA	TRBJ2-3	NA	TGTGCCAGCAGCCTGCAAAGGGCCAGTACGCAGTATTTT	CASSLQRASTQYF
TRBV5-1	TRBD2	TRBJ2-7	NA	TGCGCCAGCCGCGGGGGGGCGGGCTACGAGCAGTACTTC	CASRGGAGYEQYF
TRBV6-5	TRBD1	TRBJ1-6	NA	TGTGCCAGCACTTTAGGACAGGGGGTTTCACCCCTCCACTTT	CASTLGQGVSPLHF
TRBV4-1	TRBD2	TRBJ2-5	NA	TGCGCCAGCAGCAAAGGGAGGGTCGAGACCCAGTACTTC	CASSKGRVETQYF
TRBV14	NA	TRBJ2-6	NA	TGTGCCAGCAGCCAAGCTGGGGCCAACGTCCTGACTTTC	CASSQAGANVLTF
TRBV7-2	TRBD1	TRBJ2-3	few	TGTGCCAGCAGCTTAAGTGGACAGGGGTCAGATACGCAGTATTTT	CASSLSGQGSDTQYF
TRBV12-5	NA	TRBJ2-1	once	TGTGCTAGTGGTTCAGACTTCTGGGAGCAGTTCTTC	CASGSDFWEQFF
TRBV27	NA	TRBJ1-1	NA	TGTGCCAGCAGTTTATCGCGCTCAAGGTCGGACACTGAAGCTTTCTTT	CASSLSRSRSDTEAFF
TRBV2	NA	TRBJ2-3	NA	TGTGCCAGCACTTATATCGGTAACCTTATCCCAACAGATACGCAGTATTTT	CASTYIGNLIPTDTQYF
TRBV9	NA	TRBJ2-5	NA	TGTGCCAGCAGCGTACATACGGGGCGAGAGACCCAGTACTTC	CASSVHTGRETQYF
TRBV6-4	TRBD2	TRBJ2-5	NA	TGTGCCAGCAGTGCGTCGGGACTAGCTGGGACCCAGTACTTC	CASSASGLAGTQYF
TRBV7-6	NA	TRBJ2-7	NA	TGTGCCAGCAGCTTAGCGAGCCAGGGAAGGGGCGAGCAGTACTTC	CASSLASQGRGEQYF
TRBV4-3	TRBD1	TRBJ1-2	NA	TGCGCCAGCAGCCAAGATAGCGACAGGGGCGACTATGGCTACACCTTC	CASSQDSDRGDYGYTF
TRBV18	NA	TRBJ1-3	once	TGTGCCAGCTCACCAAACAGGCTTTCTGGAAACACCATATATTTT	CASSPNRLSGNTIYF
TRBV10-3	NA	TRBJ1-6	NA	TGTGCCATCAGTGACCTCCAGGGGTATAATTCACCCCTCCACTTT	CAISDLQGYNSPLHF
TRBV28	TRBD1	TRBJ1-2	NA	TGTGCCAGCAGTAACAGGGGGTTATATGGCTACACCTTC	CASSNRGLYGYTF
TRBV5-1	NA	TRBJ1-2	NA	TGCGCCAGCAGCCCCAGCCCGGGGCAACTAAAGACCTTC	CASSPSPGQLKTF
TRBV9	NA	TRBJ2-5	NA	TGTGCCAGCAGCGTAGCCACGGGGCTGAAAGAGACCCAGTACTTC	CASSVATGLKETQYF
TRBV25-1	NA	TRBJ1-5	NA	TGTGCCAGCAGTGAAGGGGGTAGGGATCAGCCCCAGCATTTT	CASSEGGRDQPQHF
TRBV5-6	NA	TRBJ1-5	once	TGTGCCAGCCAATTGGGGGGGGGTAGCAATCAGCCCCAGCATTTT	CASQLGGGSNQPQHF
TRBV4-3	NA	TRBJ2-2	NA	TGCGCCAGCAGCCCTCAGCGGCAGCGCAGCGGGGAGCTGTTTTTT	CASSPQRQRSGELFF
TRBV7-2	NA	TRBJ1-6	NA	TGTGCCAGCAACAAGAACCTGGGGGTGAATTCACCCCTCCACTTT	CASNKNLGVNSPLHF
TRBV5-1	NA	TRBJ1-1	NA	TGCGCCAGCAGCTTAATTGCGGCAGGAGGGACTGAAGCTTTCTTT	CASSLIAAGGTEAFF
TRBV7-8	TRBD1	TRBJ1-2	NA	TGTGCCAGCAGCCTCGGACAGGGTCGCGACTATGGCTACACCTTC	CASSLGQGRDYGYTF
TRBV2	TRBD1	TRBJ2-1	NA	TGTGCCAGCAGTCGGGACAGGGGGCACAATGAGCAGTTCTTC	CASSRDRGHNEQFF
TRBV5-6	NA	TRBJ2-2	NA	TGTGCCAGCAGCTTGCGACAGATAACCGGGGAGCTGTTTTTT	CASSLRQITGELFF
TRBV7-9	NA	TRBJ1-3	NA	TGTGCCAGCAGCCCGATGGGACCCTCTGGAAACACCATATATTTT	CASSPMGPSGNTIYF
TRBV18	NA	TRBJ1-1	few	TGTGCCAGCTCACCGGCGGCAATGAACACTGAAGCTTTCTTT	CASSPAAMNTEAFF
TRBV7-9	NA	TRBJ1-5	NA	TGTGCCAGCAGCGCCTCTGGCGGCATTAATCAGCCCCAGCATTTT	CASSASGGINQPQHF
TRBV7-2	NA	TRBJ1-1	NA	TGTGCCAGCAGCTTTGCTGTCAGGGACACTGAAGCTTTCTTT	CASSFAVRDTEAFF
TRBV30	NA	TRBJ1-6	NA	TGTGCCTGGCGGGACTACCAAGCCCCTAATTCACCCCTCCACTTT	CAWRDYQAPNSPLHF
TRBV7-4	NA	TRBJ1-5	NA	TGTGCCAGCAGACCTCATCAGCCCCAGCATTTT	CASRPHQPQHF
TRBV5-1	NA	TRBJ1-1	few	TGCGCCAGCAGCTTGGGAAAGAACACTGAAGCTTTCTTT	CASSLGKNTEAFF
TRBV11-2	NA	TRBJ1-1	few	TGTGCCAGCAGCTTAGGCTCAGGGTTTTTAGGAACTGAAGCTTTCTTT	CASSLGSGFLGTEAFF
TRBV7-6	NA	TRBJ1-6	NA	TGTGCCAGCAGCTTAGGCGCTGCGGGGACACCCCTCCACTTT	CASSLGAAGTPLHF
TRBV10-3	NA	TRBJ1-1	NA	TGTGCCATCAGTGAGTCTACAGTGTGGGGCACTGAAGCTTTCTTT	CAISESTVWGTEAFF
TRBV7-6	TRBD2	TRBJ2-3	NA	TGTGCCAGCAGCTTATCTAGCGGGGCCGTCACAGATACGCAGTATTTT	CASSLSSGAVTDTQYF
TRBV2	TRBD2	TRBJ2-3	NA	TGTGCCAGCAGTGACAGTGGGACTAGCTCAGATACGCAGTATTTT	CASSDSGTSSDTQYF